Presented here are 21 T cell receptor beta chains from one specimen sequenced in a study of T cell responses to AZD1222 COVID-19 vaccine. TCRdb's copy holds only in-frame clones and misses some; the assay was immunoSEQ multiplex PCR. The sample contains 150,000 to 200,000 clones, 93% of which appear only once. The sample in question was peripheral blood, obtained on day 0 of AZD1222 vaccination. Receptor source: an adult in good health.

The V call is TRBV7-2, the J call TRBJ1-1; D not resolved. V lost 5 bases and J 1 base, leaving 14 bases between the germline ends. The CDR3 is 15 residues long. Looked up from germline, CDR1 is SGHTA and CDR2 is FQGNSA. The CDR3 bases are TGTGCCAGCAGCCTCGTTTTTTGGGAGAACACTGAAGCTTTCTTT. Translated, it gives CASSLVFWENTEAFF.

The rearrangement joins TRBV15 to TRBJ1-2; TRBD1 matches at 8 bases. The V segment lost 5 bases and the J segment 4 bases; nucleotides outside the gene matches: 12. Germline CDR1 reads LNHNV; CDR2 reads YYDKDF (reference sequence). The length of the CDR3 is 16 residues. The CDR3 sequence: CATSPGPDRAFYGYTF. Written as DNA, the CDR3 is TGTGCCACCAGCCCGGGACCGGACAGGGCCTTCTATGGCTACACCTTC.

CDR3 nucleotides: TGTGCCACCAGTGACGCAACGCTCGGCGAGACCCAGTACTTC. Translating it yields CATSDATLGETQYF. The rearrangement links TRBV24-1 to TRBJ2-5; no clear D gene. Germline loops: CDR1 KGHDR, CDR2 SFDVKD. V dropped 4 bases and J dropped 5 bases, with 13 bases sitting between them. This CDR3 has 14 residues.

Written as DNA, the CDR3 is TGTGCCAGCAGTTGGGGGGTGAACACTGAAGCTTTCTTT. Its translation is CASSWGVNTEAFF. The chain joins TRBV12-3 or TRBV12-4 to TRBJ1-1; D may be TRBD1 (5 bases). The CDR3 is 13 amino acids. Trimming pared 4 bases from V and 0 bases from J, leaving 6 bases between.

The chain combines TRBV5-1 with TRBJ1-1, with 7 bases lining up with TRBD1. Germline V gene data show CDR1 as SGHRS and CDR2 as YFSETQ. The CDR3 runs to 13 residues. Trimming took 5 bases from V and 7 from J; bases not matched to a gene: 8. The CDR3 reads CASSYGRDSEAFF. The CDR3 DNA sequence: TGCGCCAGCAGTTATGGCAGGGACAGTGAAGCTTTCTTT.

This clone occurred once. This chain uses TRBV5-1 with TRBJ1-2, with unresolved D. The CDR3 spans 13 residues. CDR1 and CDR2 (germline): SGHRS, YFSETQ. Trimming removed 0 bases at V and 8 bases at J, with 11 bases between. This CDR3 is CASSLDGRVGYTF. Here the CDR3 DNA reads TGCGCCAGCAGCTTGGACGGACGCGTGGGCTACACCTTC.

The chain has TRBV9 and TRBJ1-4, with 9 bases matching TRBD1. V dropped 4 bases and J dropped 6; count of bases not matched to a gene: 7. CDR1 is SGDLS, CDR2 YYNGEE, per germline. CDR3 length equals 15 residues. The CDR3 reads CASSLGTGRDEKLFF. In DNA form, the CDR3 reads TGTGCCAGCAGCCTCGGGACAGGGAGGGATGAAAAACTGTTTTTT.

The V call is TRBV5-5, the J call TRBJ2-1, with 12 bases identical to TRBD2. Germline V lookup: CDR1 SGHKS, CDR2 YYEKEE (reference sequence). The junction had 11 bases not matched to a gene; V was cut back by 4 bases and J by 9 bases. The length of the CDR3 is 16 residues. As DNA, the CDR3 is TGTGCCAGCAGCACTAGCGGGGGGCCCCAACATGCTGAGCAGTTCTTC. It encodes CASSTSGGPQHAEQFF.

The chain uses TRBV14 and TRBJ1-5; D unclear. V dropped 6 bases and J dropped 10 bases, with 13 bases sitting between them. The CDR3 is made up of 12 amino acids. The germline gives CDR1 SGHDN, CDR2 FVKESK. The CDR3: CASRVKVGPQHF. CDR3 nucleotides: TGTGCCAGCAGAGTAAAGGTAGGTCCCCAGCATTTT.

This chain uses TRBV30 with TRBJ2-3; possibly TRBD2 for D (5 bases). This CDR3 region has 15 residues. V was shortened by 0 bases and J by 1 base, with 11 bases between the two germline ends. CDR1 is GTSNPN, CDR2 SVGIG, per germline (reference sequence). The CDR3 sequence: CAWSVYGVGTDTQYF. The CDR3 bases are TGTGCCTGGAGTGTATACGGGGTGGGCACAGATACGCAGTATTTT.

This clone was counted once. The chain couples TRBV9 to TRBJ1-3; D gene ambiguous. Per germline, CDR1 SGDLS and CDR2 YYNGEE. This CDR3 contains 18 residues. V lost 0 bases to trimming and J lost 0 bases, with 16 bases between them. In DNA form, the CDR3 reads TGTGCCAGCAGCGTAGGTCCCGAGCCACGGGTCTCTGGAAACACCATATATTTT. It codes for CASSVGPEPRVSGNTIYF.

The rearrangement joins TRBV19 to TRBJ1-5; the D gene is possibly TRBD1 (5 bases). The CDR3 loop spans 15 amino acids. The V gene lost 5 bases and the J gene lost 4 bases, with 15 bases spanning the gap. Per the germline V gene, CDR1 is LNHDA and CDR2 is SQIVND (reference sequence). The CDR3 DNA is TGTGCCAGTAGTTCGGGACGGACTCCAAATCAGCCCCAGCATTTT. It encodes CASSSGRTPNQPQHF.

The sample holds one count of this clone. The chain has TRBV18 and TRBJ1-3; the D is unclear. CDR3 length equals 16 residues. Germline CDR1 reads KGHSH; CDR2 reads LQKENI. V lost 2 bases to trimming and J lost 0 bases, with 11 bases between them. The CDR3 DNA sequence: TGTGCCAGCTCACCAGTAGACACGGTCTCTGGAAACACCATATATTTT. Translation: CASSPVDTVSGNTIYF.

This chain joins TRBV7-2 and TRBJ1-3, with unresolved D. V shed 6 bases and J shed 1 base, with 13 bases lying between them. CDR3 length equals 15 residues. Germline V gene sequence: CDR1 SGHTA, CDR2 FQGNSA. This CDR3 reads CASRGKPGSGNTIYF. CDR3 bases: TGTGCCAGCAGAGGGAAGCCCGGATCTGGAAACACCATATATTTT.

Of note for this clone: The same CDR3 also results from other DNA sequences found in this sample. J is TRBJ2-3 and V is TRBV6-1; 14 positions match TRBD2. The V segment lost 3 bases and the J segment 4 bases; nucleotides outside the gene matches: 0. Looked up from germline, CDR1 is MNHNS and CDR2 is SASEGT. The CDR3 has 15 residues. The DNA of the CDR3 is TGTGCCAGCAGTGAGACTAGCGGGGGGGCAGATACGCAGTATTTT. Amino acid sequence: CASSETSGGADTQYF.

V gene TRBV29-1 combines with J gene TRBJ1-2; 9 nucleotides agree with TRBD1. Trimming at V came to 5 bases and at J to 8 bases, leaving 6 bases not matched to a gene. The CDR3 totals 12 residues. Per the germline V gene, CDR1 is SQVTM and CDR2 is ANQGSEA. The CDR3 loop is CSVSRQGGGYTF. CDR3 DNA: TGCAGCGTTAGCCGACAGGGGGGAGGCTACACCTTC.

The J gene is TRBJ1-1, the V gene TRBV13; TRBD1 might be the D (6 bases). V lost 4 bases to trimming and J lost 5 bases, with 17 bases between them. CDR1 and CDR2 from the germline V gene are PRHDT and FYEKMQ (reference sequence). The CDR3 loop spans 15 amino acids. The CDR3 region is CASSYRAGGGTEAFF. CDR3 nucleotides: TGTGCCAGCAGCTACCGGGCTGGGGGCGGTACTGAAGCTTTCTTT.

The V call is TRBV9, the J call TRBJ2-7; tentatively, D is TRBD1 or TRBD2 (5 bases each). The CDR3 is 14 amino acids. From germline, CDR1 is SGDLS and CDR2 YYNGEE. Trimming pared 0 bases from V and 3 bases from J, leaving 10 bases between. CDR3 bases: TGTGCCAGCAGCGTAGCCGGGACCAACTACGAGCAGTACTTC. This encodes CASSVAGTNYEQYF.

J is TRBJ1-2 and V is TRBV7-2, with 10 bases lining up with TRBD1. The CDR3 contains 13 residues. CDR1 SGHTA and CDR2 FQGNSA come from the germline V gene. Trimming took 4 bases from V and 4 from J; bases not matched to a gene: 0. The CDR3 protein is CASSWDRGYGYTF. CDR3 sequence (DNA): TGTGCCAGCAGCTGGGACAGGGGCTATGGCTACACCTTC.

The rearrangement uses TRBV4-3 and TRBJ1-1; D unclear. The length of the CDR3 is 14 residues. CDR1 is LGHNA, CDR2 YSLEER, per germline. The V and J ends lost 0 bases and 14 bases respectively, with 19 bases between them. CDR3 region: CASSQESRGPKLFF. For the CDR3, the DNA is TGCGCCAGCAGCCAAGAAAGTAGAGGCCCGAAGTTATTCTTT.

V and J are TRBV5-1 and TRBJ1-2; D perhaps matches TRBD1 (6 bases). The V and J ends lost 4 bases and 3 bases respectively, with 13 bases between them. The CDR3 consists of 14 residues. CDR1 is SGHRS, CDR2 YFSETQ, per germline. CDR3 protein: CASSTGRGDYGYTF. The CDR3 coding sequence is TGCGCCAGCAGCACGGGAAGGGGGGACTATGGCTACACCTTC.